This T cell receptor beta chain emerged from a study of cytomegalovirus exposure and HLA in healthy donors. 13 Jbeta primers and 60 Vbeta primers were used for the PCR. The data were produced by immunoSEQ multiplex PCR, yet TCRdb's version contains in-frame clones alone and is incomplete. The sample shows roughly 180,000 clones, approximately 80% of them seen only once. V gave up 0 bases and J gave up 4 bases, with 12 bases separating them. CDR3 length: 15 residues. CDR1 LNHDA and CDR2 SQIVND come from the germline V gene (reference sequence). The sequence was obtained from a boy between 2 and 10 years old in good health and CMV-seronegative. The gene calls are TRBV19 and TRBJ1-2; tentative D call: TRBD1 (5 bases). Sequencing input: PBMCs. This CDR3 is CASSIEKGTIYGYTF. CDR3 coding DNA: TGTGCCAGTAGTATAGAAAAGGGGACTATCTATGGCTACACCTTC.